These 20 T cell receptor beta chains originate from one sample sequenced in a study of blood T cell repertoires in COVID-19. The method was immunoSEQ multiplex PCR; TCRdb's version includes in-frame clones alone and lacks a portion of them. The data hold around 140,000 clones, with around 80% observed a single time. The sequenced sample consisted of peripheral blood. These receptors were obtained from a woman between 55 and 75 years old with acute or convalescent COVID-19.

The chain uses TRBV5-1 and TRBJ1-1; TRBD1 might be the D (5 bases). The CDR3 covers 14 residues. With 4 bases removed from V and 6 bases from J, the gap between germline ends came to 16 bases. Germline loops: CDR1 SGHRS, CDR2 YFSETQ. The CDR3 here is CASSQLPGAAEAFF. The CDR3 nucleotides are TGCGCCAGCAGCCAATTACCTGGGGCAGCTGAAGCTTTCTTT.

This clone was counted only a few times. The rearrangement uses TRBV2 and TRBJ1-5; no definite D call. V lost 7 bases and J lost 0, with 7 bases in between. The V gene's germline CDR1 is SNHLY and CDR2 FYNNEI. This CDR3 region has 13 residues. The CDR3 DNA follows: TGTGCCAGCACTTCTTATAGCAATCAGCCCCAGCATTTT. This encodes CASTSYSNQPQHF.

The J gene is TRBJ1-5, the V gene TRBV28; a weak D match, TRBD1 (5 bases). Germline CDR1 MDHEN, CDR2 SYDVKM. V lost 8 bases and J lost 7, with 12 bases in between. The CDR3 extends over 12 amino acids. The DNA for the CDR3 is TGTGCCAGCGGGACTCCTAGGCAGCCCCAGCATTTT. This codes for CASGTPRQPQHF.

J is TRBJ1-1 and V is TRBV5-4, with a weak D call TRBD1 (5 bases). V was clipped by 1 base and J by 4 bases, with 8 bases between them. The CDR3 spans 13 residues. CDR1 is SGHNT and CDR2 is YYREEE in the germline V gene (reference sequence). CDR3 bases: TGTGCCAGCAGCTTGAGGCAGGGCACTGAAGCTTTCTTT. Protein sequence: CASSLRQGTEAFF.

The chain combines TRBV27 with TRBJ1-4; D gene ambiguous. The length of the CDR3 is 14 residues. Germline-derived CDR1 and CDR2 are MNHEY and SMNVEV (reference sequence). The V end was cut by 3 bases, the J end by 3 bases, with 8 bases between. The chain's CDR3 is CASSFWGANEKLFF. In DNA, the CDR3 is TGTGCCAGCAGTTTCTGGGGAGCTAATGAAAAACTGTTTTTT. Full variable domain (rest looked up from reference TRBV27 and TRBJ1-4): EAQVTQNPRYLITVTGKKLTVTCSQNMNHEYMSWYRQDPGLGLRQIYYSMNVEVTDKGDVPEGYKVSRKEKRNFPLILESPSPNQTSLYFCASSFWGANEKLFFGSGTQLSVL.

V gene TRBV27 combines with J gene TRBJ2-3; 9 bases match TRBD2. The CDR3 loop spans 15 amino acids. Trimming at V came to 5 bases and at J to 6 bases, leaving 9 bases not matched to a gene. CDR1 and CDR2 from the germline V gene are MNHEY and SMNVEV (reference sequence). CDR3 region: CASSPIAGAPDTQYF. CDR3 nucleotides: TGTGCCAGCAGTCCGATAGCGGGAGCCCCCGATACGCAGTATTTT.

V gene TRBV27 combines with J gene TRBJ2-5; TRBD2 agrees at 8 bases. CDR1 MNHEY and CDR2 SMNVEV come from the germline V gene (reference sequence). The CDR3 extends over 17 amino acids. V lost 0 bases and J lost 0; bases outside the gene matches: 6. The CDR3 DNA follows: TGTGCCAGCAGTTTATCGGCTAGCGGGTCCTACCAAGAGACCCAGTACTTC. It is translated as CASSLSASGSYQETQYF.

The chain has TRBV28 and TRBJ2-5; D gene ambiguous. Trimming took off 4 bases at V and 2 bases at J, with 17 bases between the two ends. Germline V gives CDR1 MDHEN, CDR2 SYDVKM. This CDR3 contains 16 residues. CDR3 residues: CASSSSTHALQETQYF. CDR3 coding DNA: TGTGCCAGCAGTTCCTCGACTCACGCTCTGCAAGAGACCCAGTACTTC.

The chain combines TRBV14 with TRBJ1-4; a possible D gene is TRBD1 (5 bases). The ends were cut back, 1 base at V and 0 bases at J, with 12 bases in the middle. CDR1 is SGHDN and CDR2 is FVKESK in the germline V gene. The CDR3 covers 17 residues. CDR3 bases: TGTGCCAGCAGCCAAGTCACAGGCCTCACAACTAATGAAAAACTGTTTTTT. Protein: CASSQVTGLTTNEKLFF.

This CDR3 is CASSLRTGTNTEAFF. As DNA, the CDR3 is TGTGCCAGCAGTTTGAGGACAGGGACGAACACTGAAGCTTTCTTT. The chain is built from TRBV27 and TRBJ1-1; 8 bases are shared with TRBD1. The junction had 4 bases not matched to a gene; V was cut back by 3 bases and J by 1 base. The length of the CDR3 is 15 residues. Germline CDR1 is MNHEY and CDR2 is SMNVEV (reference sequence).

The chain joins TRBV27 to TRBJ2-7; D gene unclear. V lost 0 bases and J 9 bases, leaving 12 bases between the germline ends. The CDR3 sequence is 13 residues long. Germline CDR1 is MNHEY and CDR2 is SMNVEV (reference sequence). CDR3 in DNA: TGTGCCAGCAGTTTATCGTTGGTCACCGGGCAGTACTTC. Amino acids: CASSLSLVTGQYF.

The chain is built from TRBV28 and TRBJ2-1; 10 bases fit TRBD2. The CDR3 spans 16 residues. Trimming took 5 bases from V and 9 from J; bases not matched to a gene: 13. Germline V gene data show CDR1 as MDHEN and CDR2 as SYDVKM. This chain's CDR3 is CASSNRASGRLGEQFF. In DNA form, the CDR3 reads TGTGCCAGCAGTAATCGGGCTAGCGGGAGACTGGGTGAGCAGTTCTTC.

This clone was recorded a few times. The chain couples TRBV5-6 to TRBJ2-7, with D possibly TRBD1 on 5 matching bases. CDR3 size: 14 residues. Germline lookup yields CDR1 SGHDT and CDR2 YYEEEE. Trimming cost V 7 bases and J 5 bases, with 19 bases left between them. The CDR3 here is CASSAVQGKDEQYF. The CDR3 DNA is TGTGCCAGCTCCGCAGTCCAGGGTAAGGACGAGCAGTACTTC. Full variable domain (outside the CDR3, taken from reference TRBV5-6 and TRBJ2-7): DAGVTQSPTHLIKTRGQQVTLRCSPKSGHDTVSWYQQALGQGPQFIFQYYEEEERQRGNFPDRFSGHQFPNYSSELNVNALLLGDSALYLCASSAVQGKDEQYFGPGTRLTVT.

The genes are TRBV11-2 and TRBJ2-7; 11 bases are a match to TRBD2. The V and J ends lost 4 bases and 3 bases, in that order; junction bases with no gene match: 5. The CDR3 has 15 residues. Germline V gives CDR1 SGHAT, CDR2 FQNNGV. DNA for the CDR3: TGTGCCAGCAGCTACACTAGCGGGAGAAGCTACGAGCAGTACTTC. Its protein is CASSYTSGRSYEQYF.

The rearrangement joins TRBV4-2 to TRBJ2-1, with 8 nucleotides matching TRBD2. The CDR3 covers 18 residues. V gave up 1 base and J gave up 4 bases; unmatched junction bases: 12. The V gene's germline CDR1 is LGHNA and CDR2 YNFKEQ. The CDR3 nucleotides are TGTGCCAGCAGCCAAGTAAAAAACCGACTAGCGAGGTACAATGAGCAGTTCTTC. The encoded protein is CASSQVKNRLARYNEQFF.

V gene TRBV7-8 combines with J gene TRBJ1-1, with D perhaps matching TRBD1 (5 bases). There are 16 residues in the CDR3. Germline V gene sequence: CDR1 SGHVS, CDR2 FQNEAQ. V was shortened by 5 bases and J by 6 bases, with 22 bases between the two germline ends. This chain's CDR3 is CASSRGGATIRAEAFF. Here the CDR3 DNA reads TGTGCCAGCAGCCGGGGAGGGGCGACGATTAGGGCTGAAGCTTTCTTT.

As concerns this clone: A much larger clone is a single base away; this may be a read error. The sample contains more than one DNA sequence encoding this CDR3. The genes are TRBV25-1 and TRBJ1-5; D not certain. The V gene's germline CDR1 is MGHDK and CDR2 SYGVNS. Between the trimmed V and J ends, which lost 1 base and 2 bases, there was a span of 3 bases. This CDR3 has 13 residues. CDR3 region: CASSEFGNQPQHF. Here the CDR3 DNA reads TGTGCCAGCAGTGAATTCGGCAATCAGCCCCAGCATTTT.

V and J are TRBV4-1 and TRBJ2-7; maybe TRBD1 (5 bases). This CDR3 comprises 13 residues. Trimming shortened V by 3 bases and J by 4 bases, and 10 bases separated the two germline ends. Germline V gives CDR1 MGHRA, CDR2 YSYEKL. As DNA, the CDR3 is TGCGCCAGCAGCCACTCAGGGCGGTACGAGCAGTACTTC. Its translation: CASSHSGRYEQYF.

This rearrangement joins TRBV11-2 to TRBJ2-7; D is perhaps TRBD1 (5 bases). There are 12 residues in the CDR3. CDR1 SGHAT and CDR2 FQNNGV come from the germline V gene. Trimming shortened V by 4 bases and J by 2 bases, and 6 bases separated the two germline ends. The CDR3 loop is CASSSTAYEQYF. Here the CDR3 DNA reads TGTGCCAGCAGCTCGACAGCCTACGAGCAGTACTTC.

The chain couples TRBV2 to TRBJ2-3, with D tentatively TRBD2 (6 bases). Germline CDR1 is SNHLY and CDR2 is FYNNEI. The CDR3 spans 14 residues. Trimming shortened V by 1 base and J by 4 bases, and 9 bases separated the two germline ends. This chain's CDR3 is CASSEDRRADTQYF. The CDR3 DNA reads TGTGCCAGCAGTGAAGACCGGAGGGCAGATACGCAGTATTTT.